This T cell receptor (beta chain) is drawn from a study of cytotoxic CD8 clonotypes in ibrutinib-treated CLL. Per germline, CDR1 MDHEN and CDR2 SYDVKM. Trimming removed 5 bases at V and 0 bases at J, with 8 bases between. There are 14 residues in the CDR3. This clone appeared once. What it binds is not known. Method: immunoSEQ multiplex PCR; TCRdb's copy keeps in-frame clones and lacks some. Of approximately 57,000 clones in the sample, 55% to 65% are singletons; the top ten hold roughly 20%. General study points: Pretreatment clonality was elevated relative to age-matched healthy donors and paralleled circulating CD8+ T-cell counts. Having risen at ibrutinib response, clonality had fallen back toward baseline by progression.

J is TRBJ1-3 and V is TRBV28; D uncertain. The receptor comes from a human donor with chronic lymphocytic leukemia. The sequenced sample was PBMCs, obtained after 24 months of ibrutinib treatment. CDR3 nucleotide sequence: TGTGCCAGCAGTACTCGGCTCTCTGGAAACACCATATATTTT. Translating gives CASSTRLSGNTIYF.